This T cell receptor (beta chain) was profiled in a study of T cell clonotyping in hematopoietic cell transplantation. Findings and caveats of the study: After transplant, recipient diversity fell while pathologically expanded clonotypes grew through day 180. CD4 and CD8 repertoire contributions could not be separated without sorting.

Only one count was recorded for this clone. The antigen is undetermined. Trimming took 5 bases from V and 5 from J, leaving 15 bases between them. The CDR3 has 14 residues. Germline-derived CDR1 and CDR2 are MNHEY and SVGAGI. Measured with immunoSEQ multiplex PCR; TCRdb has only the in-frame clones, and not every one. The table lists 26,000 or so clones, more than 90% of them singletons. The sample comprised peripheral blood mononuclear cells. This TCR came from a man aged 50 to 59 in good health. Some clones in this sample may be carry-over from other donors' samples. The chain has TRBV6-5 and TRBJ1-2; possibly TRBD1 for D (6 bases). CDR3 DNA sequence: TGTGCCAGCAGTCCCAGGGATCAGGGGTATGGCTACACCTTC. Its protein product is CASSPRDQGYGYTF.